What follows are 18 T cell receptor beta chains derived from one specimen sequenced in a study of regulatory T cells in long-lasting Graves disease listed by TCRdb under 2021. The intended sense of this specimen's time point label: newly diagnosed GD, antithyroid drugs for less than 3 months. For both TCR sequencing and RNA sequencing, RNA was extracted from PBMCs in TRIzol. Preparation of the library involved multiplex PCR. The instrument was an Illumina HiSeq 4000. To build TCR beta libraries, CDR3 regions were amplified by Arm-PCR using iRepertoire HTBI primers. The raw public data were reprocessed by TCRdb itself: fastp quality trimming at Q25, MiXCR clonotype calling, in-frame beta chains only. Every distinct CDR3 protein forms one entry, paired with its most common genes and DNA. The sample records 450,000 to 600,000 distinct CDR3 sequences, approximately 15% of which are singletons. Of the sample, 8% to 10% is held by the ten largest clones.

Separately, the same data were catalogued under a study of T cells in Graves' hyperthyroidism and ophthalmopathy.

The specimen comprised peripheral blood mononuclear cells (PBMCs), sampled at new diagnosis, from a patient treated with antithyroid drugs. The receptors were sampled from a man in his thirties or forties with Graves disease. Donor details come from another sample of the same person, matched by shared clones.

The chain links TRBV7-8 to TRBJ1-2, with 9 bases lining up with TRBD1. Per the germline V gene, CDR1 is SGHVS and CDR2 is FQNEAQ. The V segment lost 5 bases and the J segment 2 bases; nucleotides outside the gene matches: 6. The CDR3 length is 15 residues. Written as DNA, the CDR3 is TGTGCCAGCAGCCCCGTCGGACAGGGGAACTATGGCTACACCTTC. Protein sequence: CASSPVGQGNYGYTF.

The sample holds many counts of this clonotype. This chain connects TRBV10-1 to TRBJ2-7, with 7 bases fitting TRBD2. There are 13 residues in the CDR3. With 7 bases clipped from V and 5 bases from J, the junction kept 8 bases outside the gene matches. Per the germline V gene, CDR1 is WNHNN and CDR2 is SYGVQD (reference sequence). CDR3 residues: CASTSGSGDEQYF. The CDR3 DNA reads as TGCGCCAGCACTAGCGGTTCCGGTGACGAGCAGTACTTC.

This clonotype was picked up many times. V usage is TRBV11-2 and J usage is TRBJ2-1, with 9 bases lining up with TRBD1. The CDR3 is 15 residues long. Trimming cost V 6 bases and J 2 bases; bases outside gene matches: 5. The germline V gene has CDR1 SGHAT and CDR2 FQNNGV. As DNA, the CDR3 is TGTGCCAGCAGGCTGACAGGGGGACCCTACAATGAGCAGTTCTTC. Translating gives CASRLTGGPYNEQFF.

V gene TRBV10-3 combines with J gene TRBJ1-2; no firm D call. The V and J ends lost 7 bases and 6 bases respectively, with 9 bases between them. CDR3 length: 11 residues. Looked up from germline, CDR1 is ENHRY and CDR2 is SYGVKD. The CDR3 DNA follows: TGTGCCATCACGATCGGCCATGGCTACACCTTC. Encoded protein: CAITIGHGYTF.

This clonotype showed up many times. V is TRBV6-1 and J is TRBJ1-1; the D is unclear. The CDR3 covers 15 residues. The V end lost 5 bases, the J end lost 3 bases, and 16 bases lay between the germline ends. Per the germline V gene, CDR1 is MNHNS and CDR2 is SASEGT. The CDR3 sequence is CASSKGLLHDTEAFF. Here the CDR3 DNA reads TGTGCCAGCAGTAAAGGTTTACTTCACGACACTGAAGCTTTCTTT.

In this sample, this clonotype turned up many times. The genes are TRBV2 and TRBJ2-1; D gene unclear. V lost 7 bases, J lost 0 bases, and 10 bases lay in between. The germline gives CDR1 SNHLY, CDR2 FYNNEI. The CDR3 runs to 14 residues. As DNA, the CDR3 is TGTGCCAGCAACGCGCGGAGCTCCTACAATGAGCAGTTCTTC. Translation: CASNARSSYNEQFF. The variable domain in full, with the rest retrieved from reference TRBV2 and TRBJ2-1, is EPEVTQTPSHQVTQMGQEVILRCVPISNHLYFYWYRQILGQKVEFLVSFYNNEISEKSEIFDDQFSVERPDGSNFTLKIRSTKLEDSAMYFCASNARSSYNEQFFGPGTRLTVL.

This clonotype was seen ten or more times. The rearrangement links TRBV6-1 to TRBJ1-2; D perhaps matches TRBD1 (5 bases). Trimming shortened V by 10 bases and J by 4 bases, and 19 bases separated the two germline ends. The CDR3 spans 14 residues. Germline V lookup: CDR1 MNHNS, CDR2 SASEGT. CDR3 protein: CATLPGEGSYGYTF. CDR3 coding DNA: TGTGCCACCCTCCCCGGGGAGGGGTCCTATGGCTACACCTTC.

The rearrangement uses TRBV10-3 and TRBJ2-3, with D maybe TRBD2 (5 bases). The CDR3 runs 13 residues. Per the germline V gene, CDR1 is ENHRY and CDR2 is SYGVKD. V lost 4 bases to trimming and J lost 4 bases, with 9 bases between them. DNA for the CDR3: TGTGCCATCAGTGGTGGAGGCGCAGATACGCAGTATTTT. Amino acid sequence: CAISGGGADTQYF.

This clonotype came up many times. The gene calls are TRBV2 and TRBJ2-4; the D is unclear. V was trimmed by 7 bases and J by 0 bases, leaving 13 bases between them. The CDR3 runs to 15 residues. In germline, CDR1 is SNHLY, CDR2 FYNNEI. The CDR3 is CASTTTVIAKNIQYF. CDR3 DNA: TGTGCCAGCACCACGACGGTCATAGCCAAAAACATTCAGTACTTC. The whole variable domain, filled in from reference TRBV2 and TRBJ2-4, reads EPEVTQTPSHQVTQMGQEVILRCVPISNHLYFYWYRQILGQKVEFLVSFYNNEISEKSEIFDDQFSVERPDGSNFTLKIRSTKLEDSAMYFCASTTTVIAKNIQYFGAGTRLSVL.

At least ten counts were recorded for this clonotype. The chain joins TRBV18 to TRBJ2-5, with D unclear. Per germline, CDR1 KGHSH and CDR2 LQKENI. The CDR3 length is 16 residues. Trimming left V 1 base short and J 4 bases short, with 16 bases between. The CDR3: CASSPQPPMQGETQYF. CDR3 nucleotide sequence: TGTGCCAGCTCACCACAGCCACCCATGCAAGGAGAGACCCAGTACTTC.

This clonotype has at least ten counts. The chain combines TRBV30 with TRBJ2-1; D gene uncertain. The CDR3 is 13 amino acids. CDR1 and CDR2 (germline): GTSNPN, SVGIG (reference sequence). V shed 2 bases and J shed 6 bases, with 11 bases lying between them. The CDR3 DNA reads TGTGCCTGGAGTAGGGTTTATGGCAATGAGCAGTTCTTC. Translated: CAWSRVYGNEQFF.

This clonotype occurred a few times. The chain joins TRBV19 to TRBJ1-5, with D possibly matching TRBD1 (5 bases). The CDR3 runs to 14 residues. The germline gives CDR1 LNHDA, CDR2 SQIVND (reference sequence). V was pared by 4 bases and J by 4 bases, with 11 bases between. The CDR3 protein is CASSTQVGNQPQHF. Here the CDR3 DNA reads TGTGCCAGTAGTACACAGGTCGGTAATCAGCCCCAGCATTTT.

In this sample, this clonotype turned up many times. The CDR3 reads CASSFRPDGYTF. The CDR3 coding sequence is TGTGCCAGCAGTTTTAGACCGGACGGCTACACCTTC. The gene calls are TRBV12-3 or TRBV12-4 and TRBJ1-2; D unresolved. Trimming left V 3 bases short and J 8 bases short, with 10 bases between. The CDR3 spans 12 residues.

The chain recombines TRBV27 with TRBJ2-1, with 8 bases matching TRBD2. Trimming at V came to 7 bases and at J to 9 bases, leaving 11 bases not matched to a gene. CDR3 length: 14 residues. The germline V gene has CDR1 MNHEY and CDR2 SMNVEV (reference sequence). The CDR3 spells CASTPGTRPSEQFF. The DNA of the CDR3 is TGTGCCAGCACCCCCGGGACTAGGCCCAGTGAGCAGTTCTTC.

This clonotype was seen many times. CDR3: CASSDSAGGREQYF. The CDR3 coding sequence is TGTGCCAGCAGTGATAGCGCGGGAGGTCGGGAGCAGTACTTC. The rearrangement uses TRBV12-3 or TRBV12-4 and TRBJ2-7, with 8 bases that match TRBD2. V was pared by 5 bases and J by 7 bases, with 10 bases of the junction left unmatched. CDR3 length: 14 amino acids.

This clonotype has ten or more counts. The CDR3 region has the DNA TGCAGCGTTGCTAGCCAGGTGAACACTGAAGCTTTCTTT. Protein product: CSVASQVNTEAFF. This chain joins TRBV29-1 and TRBJ1-1, with no clear D. CDR3 length: 13 amino acids. Trimming removed 4 bases at V and 0 bases at J, with 9 bases between. The V gene's germline CDR1 is SQVTM and CDR2 ANQGSEA.

This clonotype was recorded many times. This chain links TRBV28 with TRBJ2-3, with D hard to call. This CDR3 contains 13 residues. V was pared by 8 bases and J by 1 base, with 10 bases between. Germline CDR1 is MDHEN and CDR2 is SYDVKM. The CDR3 bases are TGTGCCAGCGATTCCTACGGCACAGATACGCAGTATTTT. Translated: CASDSYGTDTQYF.

This clonotype was counted many times. This chain uses TRBV19 with TRBJ2-7, with D possibly being TRBD2 (5 bases). Deletions cut 2 bases from V and 2 bases from J, with 16 bases between. The V gene's germline CDR1 is LNHDA and CDR2 SQIVND (reference sequence). The CDR3 runs 16 residues. In DNA form, the CDR3 reads TGTGCCAGTAGTATAAGTGGCCTTATGACTACCTACGAGCAGTACTTC. It specifies CASSISGLMTTYEQYF. Full variable domain (missing parts from reference TRBV19 and TRBJ2-7): DGGITQSPKYLFRKEGQNVTLSCEQNLNHDAMYWYRQDPGQGLRLIYYSQIVNDFQKGDIAEGYSVSREKKESFPLTVTSAQKNPTAFYLCASSISGLMTTYEQYFGPGTRLTVT.